This paragraph reports one T cell receptor (beta chain). This clone was observed a handful of times. The specificity of this receptor is unknown. Base quality data are lacking; no much larger clone is found one base away. This sample was included in a study of CD4 T cell repertoires in COVID-19 (dated by TCRdb to 2020 to 2022). About the study as a whole: For cross-reactivity analysis, CFSE-low cells were expanded with IL-2 for over eight days, then relabeled and restimulated with spike proteins from other coronaviruses. The study characterized naturally processed CD4+ T cell responses to SARS-CoV-2 spike and nucleoprotein in COVID-19-recovered individuals, using TCR Vbeta sequencing to assess clonal composition. TCR Vbeta repertoire analysis of SARS-CoV-2-reactive T cells was conducted at the subset level in a few recovered individuals. Study-level results and caveats: Between roughly 6.5 and 27% of SARS-CoV-2 clonotypes were also detected in SARS-CoV and/or HKU1 spike-stimulated secondary cultures, consistent with cross-reactivity. Several of the most expanded SARS-CoV-2-reactive clonotypes were found to be shared between two or all three memory subsets, suggesting intraclonal diversification.

The receptor library was made with the immunoSEQ multiplex PCR assay. Turning to the authors' computational methods: Repertoire overlap between subsets was quantified using the Chao-Jaccard similarity index and counts of shared clonotypes. In its TCRdb copy, this immuneACCESS table keeps in-frame sequences only and misses some clones. Where compared with another copy, unresolved V genes explain less than half of these, and the others have no known cause. The D gene and trimming were derived from the DNA, and the V and J assignments and clone size from that table. In all, the sample holds several hundred clones, and roughly 18% of those were seen once. The leading ten clones occupy approximately 20% of the sample. The sample's time point label is to be understood as: sample from a COVID-19-recovered individual after infection. Cells were CFSE-labeled and stimulated with autologous monocytes plus recombinant SARS-CoV-2 spike or nucleoprotein to obtain antigen-reactive proliferating T cell lines. The donors were patients who had recovered from mild-to-severe COVID-19. Stimulated subset cultures started from an input of a few hundred thousand cells per subset. From peripheral blood mononuclear cells, the researchers isolated CD4+ total memory, central memory, effector memory and circulating T follicular helper cells.

Sequenced material: circulating follicular helper CD4+ T cells, cultured in vitro, taken after recovery from COVID-19. The cell subset or site label on this specimen signifies: circulating T follicular helper cells. This receptor was taken from a human donor who had COVID-19.

The CDR3 protein is CASSSRATSQPQHF. The DNA is TGTGCCAGCAGTTCCCGGGCCACCAGTCAGCCCCAGCATTTT. The V and J genes are TRBV6-2 or TRBV6-3 and TRBJ1-5, with the D gene call left open. CDR1 and CDR2, per the germline V gene, are MNHEY and SVGEGT. There are 14 amino acids in the CDR3, from cysteine to phenylalanine inclusive. The kept DNA is CDR3 alone, 42 bases in frame from the first base. The V and J ends are trimmed by 4 bases and 6 bases, leaving 13 bases between them.